This entry is about one T cell receptor (beta chain). Its antigen remains unknown. Trimming took off 3 bases at V and 7 bases at J, with 10 bases between the two ends. CDR1 is SGHTA and CDR2 is FQGNSA in the germline V gene. The CDR3 runs to 12 residues. The treatment was: approximately nine-day PBMC culture with coronavirus spike peptide pools or control peptides (ViraFEST assay). All positive PCR tests were dated between March and December 2020, predating US Alpha, Beta and Delta variants. The record originates from a study of vaccination and CD4 T cells after COVID-19. On the study more broadly: The convalescents, six males and four females, included two who were Hispanic.

The Oncomine TCR Beta short-read assay sequenced DNA from cultured CD4+ T cells. Each CDR3 protein is one row after TCRdb ran MiXCR on the PCR reads. Of some 6,200 distinct CDR3 sequences listed, about 30% are singletons. The chain couples TRBV7-2 to TRBJ2-7; D unresolved. The TCR was taken from a human donor who had recovered from COVID-19. The source material was CD4+ T cells from blood, cultured in vitro, sampled after SARS-CoV-2 vaccination. The CDR3 bases are TGTGCCAGCAGCTTCCCGCGGAGTGAGCAGTACTTC. This translates into CASSFPRSEQYF.